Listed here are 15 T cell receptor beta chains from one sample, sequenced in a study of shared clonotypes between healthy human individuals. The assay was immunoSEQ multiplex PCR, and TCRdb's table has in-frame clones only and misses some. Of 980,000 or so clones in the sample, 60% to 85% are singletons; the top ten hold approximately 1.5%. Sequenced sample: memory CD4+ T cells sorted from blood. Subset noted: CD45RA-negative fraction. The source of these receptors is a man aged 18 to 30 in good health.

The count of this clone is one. The CDR3 nucleotides read TGTGCCAGCAGGGAAGACTGGGGGGACACTGAAGCTTTCTTT. It specifies CASREDWGDTEAFF. The chain is built from TRBV5-4 and TRBJ1-1, with D possibly matching TRBD1 (5 bases). Trimming cost V 5 bases and J 3 bases, with 14 bases left between them. The CDR3 is 14 amino acids. CDR1 and CDR2 from the germline V gene are SGHNT and YYREEE (reference sequence).

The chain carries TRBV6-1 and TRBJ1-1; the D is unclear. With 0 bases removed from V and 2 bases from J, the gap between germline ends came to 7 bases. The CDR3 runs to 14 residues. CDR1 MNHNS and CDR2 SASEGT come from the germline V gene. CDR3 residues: CASSEALGNTEAFF. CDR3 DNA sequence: TGTGCCAGCAGTGAAGCGCTGGGAAACACTGAAGCTTTCTTT.

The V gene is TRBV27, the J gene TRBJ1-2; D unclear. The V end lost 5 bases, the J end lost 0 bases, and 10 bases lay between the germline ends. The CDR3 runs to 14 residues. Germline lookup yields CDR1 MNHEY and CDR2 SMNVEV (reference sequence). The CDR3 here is CASSRRAANYGYTF. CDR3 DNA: TGTGCCAGCAGTCGCCGGGCAGCTAACTATGGCTACACCTTC.

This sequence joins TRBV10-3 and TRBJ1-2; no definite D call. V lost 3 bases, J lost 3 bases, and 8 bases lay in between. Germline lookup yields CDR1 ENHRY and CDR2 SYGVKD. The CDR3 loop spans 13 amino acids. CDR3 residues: CAISDGLDYGYTF. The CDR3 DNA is TGTGCCATCAGTGATGGGCTGGACTATGGCTACACCTTC.

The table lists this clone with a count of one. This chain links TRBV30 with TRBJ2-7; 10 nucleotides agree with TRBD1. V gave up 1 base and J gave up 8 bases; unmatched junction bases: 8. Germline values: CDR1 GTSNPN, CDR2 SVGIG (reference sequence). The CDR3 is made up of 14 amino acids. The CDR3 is CAWSGGTGVGKQYF. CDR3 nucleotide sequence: TGTGCCTGGAGTGGGGGGACAGGGGTTGGTAAGCAGTACTTC.

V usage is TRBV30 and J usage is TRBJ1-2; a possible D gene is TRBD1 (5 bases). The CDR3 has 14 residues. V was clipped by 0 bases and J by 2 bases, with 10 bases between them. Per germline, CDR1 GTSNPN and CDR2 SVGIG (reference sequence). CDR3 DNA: TGTGCCTGGAGTGTGGGGCAGCTAAACTATGGCTACACCTTC. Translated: CAWSVGQLNYGYTF.

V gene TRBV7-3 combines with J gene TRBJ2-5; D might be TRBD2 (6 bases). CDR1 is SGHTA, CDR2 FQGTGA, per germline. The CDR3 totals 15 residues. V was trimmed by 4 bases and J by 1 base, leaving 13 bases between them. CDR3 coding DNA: TGTGCCAGCAGCTCCCCGTTGGAGGGCCAAGAGACCCAGTACTTC. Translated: CASSSPLEGQETQYF.

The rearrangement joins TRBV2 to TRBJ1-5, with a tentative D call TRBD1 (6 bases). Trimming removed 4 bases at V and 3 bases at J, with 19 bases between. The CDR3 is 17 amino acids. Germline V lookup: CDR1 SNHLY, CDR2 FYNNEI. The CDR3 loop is CASSAEIKAGVNQPQHF. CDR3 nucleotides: TGTGCCAGCAGTGCCGAAATTAAAGCAGGGGTCAATCAGCCCCAGCATTTT.

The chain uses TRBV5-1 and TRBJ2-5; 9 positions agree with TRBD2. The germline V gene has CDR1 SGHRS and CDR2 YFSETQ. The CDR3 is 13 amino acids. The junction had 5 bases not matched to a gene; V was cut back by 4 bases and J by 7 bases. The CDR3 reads CASSNSGSWTQYF. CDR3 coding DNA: TGCGCCAGCAGCAATAGCGGGAGTTGGACCCAGTACTTC.

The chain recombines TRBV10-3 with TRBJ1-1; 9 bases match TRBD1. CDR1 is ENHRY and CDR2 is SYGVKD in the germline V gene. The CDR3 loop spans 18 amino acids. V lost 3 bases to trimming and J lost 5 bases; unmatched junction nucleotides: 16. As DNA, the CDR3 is TGTGCCATCAGTGAACCGACAGGGGGGGAGAAACCTAGGACTGAAGCTTTCTTT. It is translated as CAISEPTGGEKPRTEAFF.

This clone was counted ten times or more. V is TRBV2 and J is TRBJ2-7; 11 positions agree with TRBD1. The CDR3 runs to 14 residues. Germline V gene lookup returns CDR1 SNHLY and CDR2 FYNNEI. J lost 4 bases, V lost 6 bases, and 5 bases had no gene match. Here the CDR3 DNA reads TGTGCCAGCAGCGTGGACAGGGGGCCATACGAGCAGTACTTC. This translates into CASSVDRGPYEQYF.

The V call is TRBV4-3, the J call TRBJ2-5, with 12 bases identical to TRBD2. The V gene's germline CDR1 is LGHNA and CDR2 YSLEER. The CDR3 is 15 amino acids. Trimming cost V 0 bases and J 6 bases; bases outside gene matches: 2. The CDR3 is CASSQETSGRQTQYF. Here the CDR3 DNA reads TGCGCCAGCAGCCAAGAGACTAGCGGGAGACAGACCCAGTACTTC.

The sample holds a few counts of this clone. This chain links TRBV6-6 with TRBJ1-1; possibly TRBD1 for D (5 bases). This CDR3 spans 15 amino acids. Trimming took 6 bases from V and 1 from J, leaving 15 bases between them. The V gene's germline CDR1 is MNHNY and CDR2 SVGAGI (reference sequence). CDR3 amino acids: CASSSIDRTNTEAFF. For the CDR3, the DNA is TGTGCCAGCAGCTCAATCGACAGAACGAACACTGAAGCTTTCTTT.

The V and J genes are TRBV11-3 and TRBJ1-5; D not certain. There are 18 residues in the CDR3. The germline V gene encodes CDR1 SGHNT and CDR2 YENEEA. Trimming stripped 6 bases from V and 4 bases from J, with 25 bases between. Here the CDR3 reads CASSPATVQPKWNQPQHF. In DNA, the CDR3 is TGTGCCAGCAGTCCAGCCACCGTACAGCCAAAGTGGAATCAGCCCCAGCATTTT.

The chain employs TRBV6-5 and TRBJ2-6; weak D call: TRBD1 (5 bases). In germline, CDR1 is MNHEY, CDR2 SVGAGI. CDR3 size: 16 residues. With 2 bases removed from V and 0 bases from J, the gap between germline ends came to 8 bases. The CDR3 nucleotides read TGTGCCAGCAGTTACGCAGGGTCCTCTGGGGCCAACGTCCTGACTTTC. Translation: CASSYAGSSGANVLTF.